This T cell receptor (beta chain) was identified during a study of regulatory and conventional T cells in RAG deficiency. Conventional CD4+ T cells were sorted from blood as CD25-low CD127-high cells. This CDR3 spans 18 amino acids. V lost 4 bases to trimming and J lost 2 bases; unmatched junction nucleotides: 10. CDR1 and CDR2 (germline): MNHNS, SASEGT. Profiled with immunoSEQ multiplex PCR; TCRdb holds only in-frame clones, not every one. Here the sample spans approximately 30,000 clones, about 96% being singletons. This sample also appeared in a second study, on regulatory T cells. As that report states: The primer mix had 52 TRBV and 13 TRBJ primers.

This sequence joins TRBV6-1 and TRBJ2-5, with 13 positions matching TRBD2. The specimen was CD25- CD4+ T cells sorted from blood. The TCR originated in a human donor in good health. CDR3 loop: CASSGHRTSGGPQETQYF. CDR3 sequence (DNA): TGTGCCAGCAGTGGCCATCGGACTAGCGGGGGCCCTCAAGAGACCCAGTACTTC.